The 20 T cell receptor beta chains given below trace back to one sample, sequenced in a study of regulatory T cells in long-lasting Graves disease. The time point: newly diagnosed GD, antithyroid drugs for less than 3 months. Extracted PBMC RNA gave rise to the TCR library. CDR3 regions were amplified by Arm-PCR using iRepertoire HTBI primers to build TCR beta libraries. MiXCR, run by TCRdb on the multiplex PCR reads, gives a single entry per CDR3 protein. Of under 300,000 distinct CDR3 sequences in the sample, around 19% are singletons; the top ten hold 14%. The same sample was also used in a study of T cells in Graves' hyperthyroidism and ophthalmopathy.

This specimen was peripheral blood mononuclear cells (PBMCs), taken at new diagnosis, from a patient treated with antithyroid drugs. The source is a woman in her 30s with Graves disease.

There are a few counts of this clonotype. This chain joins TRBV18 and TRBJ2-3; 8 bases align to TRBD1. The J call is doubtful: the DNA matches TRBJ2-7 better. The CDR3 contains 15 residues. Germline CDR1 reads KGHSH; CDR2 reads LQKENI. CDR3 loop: CASSLTGQGGDEQYF. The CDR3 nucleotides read TGTGCCAGCTCACTAACAGGACAGGGAGGCGACGAGCAGTACTTC.

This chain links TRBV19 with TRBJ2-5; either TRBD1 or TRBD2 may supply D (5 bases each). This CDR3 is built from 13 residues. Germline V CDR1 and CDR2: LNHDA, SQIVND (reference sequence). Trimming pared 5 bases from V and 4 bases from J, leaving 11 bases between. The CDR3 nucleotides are TGTGCCAGTAGTCTGAGAGGGGTAGAGACCCAGTACTTC. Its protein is CASSLRGVETQYF. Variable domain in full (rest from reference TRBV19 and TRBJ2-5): DGGITQSPKYLFRKEGQNVTLSCEQNLNHDAMYWYRQDPGQGLRLIYYSQIVNDFQKGDIAEGYSVSREKKESFPLTVTSAQKNPTAFYLCASSLRGVETQYFGPGTRLLVL.

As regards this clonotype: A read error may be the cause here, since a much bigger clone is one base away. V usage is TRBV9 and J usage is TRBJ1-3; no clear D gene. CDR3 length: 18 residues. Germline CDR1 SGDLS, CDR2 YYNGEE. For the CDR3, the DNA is TGTGCCAGCAGCGAAAGAAAGAGAGCGGGAGGGCCTGGAAACGCCATATATTTT. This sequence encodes CASSERKRAGGPGNAIYF.

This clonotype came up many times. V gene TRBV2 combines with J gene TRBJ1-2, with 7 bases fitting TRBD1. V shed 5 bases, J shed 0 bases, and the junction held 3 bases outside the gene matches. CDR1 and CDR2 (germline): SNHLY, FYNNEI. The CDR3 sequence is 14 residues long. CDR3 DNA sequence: TGTGCCAGCAGTCGACAGGGAACTAACTATGGCTACACCTTC. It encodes CASSRQGTNYGYTF.

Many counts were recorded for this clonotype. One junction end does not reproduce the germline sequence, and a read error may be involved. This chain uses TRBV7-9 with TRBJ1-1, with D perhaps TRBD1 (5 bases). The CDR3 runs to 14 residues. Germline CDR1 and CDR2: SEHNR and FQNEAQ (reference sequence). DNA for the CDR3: TGCGCCAGCAGCTTGGCCGGTGGGGGCACTGAAGCTTTCTTT. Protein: CASSLAGGGTEAFF.

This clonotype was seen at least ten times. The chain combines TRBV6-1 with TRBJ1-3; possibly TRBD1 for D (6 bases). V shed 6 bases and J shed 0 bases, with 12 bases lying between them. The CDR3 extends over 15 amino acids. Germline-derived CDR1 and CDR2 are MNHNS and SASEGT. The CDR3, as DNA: TGTGCCAGCAGGTTGGGACATTACTCTGGAAACACCATATATTTT. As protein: CASRLGHYSGNTIYF.

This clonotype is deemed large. The CDR3 spells CASSPPDTLGEKLFF. The CDR3 DNA reads as TGTGCCAGCAGCCCCCCGGACACCCTAGGAGAAAAACTGTTTTTT. V is TRBV3-1 and J is TRBJ1-4; tentative D call: TRBD1 (5 bases). The V end lost 4 bases, the J end lost 8 bases, and 17 bases lay between the germline ends. This CDR3 has 15 amino acids. Germline lookup yields CDR1 LGHDT and CDR2 YNNKEL (reference sequence). The full variable domain, rest sourced from reference TRBV3-1 and TRBJ1-4, is DTAVSQTPKYLVTQMGNDKSIKCEQNLGHDTMYWYKQDSKKFLKIMFSYNNKELIINETVPNRFSPKSPDKAHLNLHINSLELGDSAVYFCASSPPDTLGEKLFFGSGTQLSVL.

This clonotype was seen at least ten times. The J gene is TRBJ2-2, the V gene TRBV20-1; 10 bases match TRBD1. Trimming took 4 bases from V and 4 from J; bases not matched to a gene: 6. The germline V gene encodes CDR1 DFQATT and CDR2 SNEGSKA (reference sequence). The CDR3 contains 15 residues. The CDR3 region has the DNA TGCAGTGCTAATCCGGGACAGGGGTCCACCGGGGAGCTGTTTTTT. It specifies CSANPGQGSTGELFF.

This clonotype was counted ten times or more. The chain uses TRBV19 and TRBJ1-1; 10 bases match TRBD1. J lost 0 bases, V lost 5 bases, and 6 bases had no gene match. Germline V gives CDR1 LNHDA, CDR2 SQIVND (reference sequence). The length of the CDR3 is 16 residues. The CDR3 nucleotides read TGTGCCAGTAGTCCCTTGGACAGGGGGATGAACACTGAAGCTTTCTTT. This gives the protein CASSPLDRGMNTEAFF.

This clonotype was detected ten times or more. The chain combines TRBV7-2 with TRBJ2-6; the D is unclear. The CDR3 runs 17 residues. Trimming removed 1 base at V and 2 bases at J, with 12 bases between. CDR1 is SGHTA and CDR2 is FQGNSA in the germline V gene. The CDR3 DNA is TGTGCCAGCAGCTTAGTCGGCAGGCCTCCTGGGGCCAACGTCCTGACTTTC. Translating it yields CASSLVGRPPGANVLTF.

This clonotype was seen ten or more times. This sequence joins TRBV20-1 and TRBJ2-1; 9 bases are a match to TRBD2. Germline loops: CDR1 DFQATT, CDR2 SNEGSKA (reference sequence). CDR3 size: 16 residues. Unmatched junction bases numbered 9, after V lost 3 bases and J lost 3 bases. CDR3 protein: CSASNSAGGLYNEQFF. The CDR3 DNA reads TGCAGTGCTAGTAATTCAGCGGGGGGCCTCTACAATGAGCAGTTCTTC.

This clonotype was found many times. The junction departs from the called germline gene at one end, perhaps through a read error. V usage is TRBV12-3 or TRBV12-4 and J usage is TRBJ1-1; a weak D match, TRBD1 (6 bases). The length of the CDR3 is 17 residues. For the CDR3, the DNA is TGTGCCAGCAGCTTAGGCCTGGGGGCAGGGCTATACACTGAAGCTTTCTTT. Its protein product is CASSLGLGAGLYTEAFF.

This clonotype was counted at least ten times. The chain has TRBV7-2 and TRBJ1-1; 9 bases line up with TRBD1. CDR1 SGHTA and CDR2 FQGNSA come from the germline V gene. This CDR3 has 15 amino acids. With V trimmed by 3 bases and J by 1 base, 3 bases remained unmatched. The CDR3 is CASSLRDRENTEAFF. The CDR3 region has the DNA TGTGCCAGCAGCTTGAGGGACAGGGAGAACACTGAAGCTTTCTTT.

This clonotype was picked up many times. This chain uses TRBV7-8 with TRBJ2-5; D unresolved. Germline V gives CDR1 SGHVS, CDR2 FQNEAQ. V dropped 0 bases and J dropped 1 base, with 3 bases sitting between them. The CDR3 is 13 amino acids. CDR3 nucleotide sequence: TGTGCCAGCAGCTTAGCCCTCCAAGAGACCCAGTACTTC. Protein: CASSLALQETQYF.

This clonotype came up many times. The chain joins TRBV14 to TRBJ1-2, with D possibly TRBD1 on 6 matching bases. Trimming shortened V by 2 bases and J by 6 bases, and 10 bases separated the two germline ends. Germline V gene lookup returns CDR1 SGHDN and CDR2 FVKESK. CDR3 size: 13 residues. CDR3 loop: CASSQSPGDGYTF. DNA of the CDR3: TGTGCCAGCAGCCAAAGTCCAGGGGATGGCTACACCTTC.

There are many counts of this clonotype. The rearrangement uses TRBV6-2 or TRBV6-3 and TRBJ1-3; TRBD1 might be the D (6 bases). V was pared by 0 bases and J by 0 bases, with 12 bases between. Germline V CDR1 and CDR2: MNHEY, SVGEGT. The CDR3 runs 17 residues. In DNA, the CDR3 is TGTGCCAGCAGTTACTCACCAACAGGGAGCTCTGGAAACACCATATATTTT. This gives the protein CASSYSPTGSSGNTIYF.

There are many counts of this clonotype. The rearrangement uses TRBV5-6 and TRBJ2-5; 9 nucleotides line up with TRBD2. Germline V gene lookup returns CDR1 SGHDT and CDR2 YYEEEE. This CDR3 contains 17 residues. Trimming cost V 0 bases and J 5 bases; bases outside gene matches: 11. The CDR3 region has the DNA TGTGCCAGCAGCTTGGCCTCCTGGCGGGGGGGCAGCGAGACCCAGTACTTC. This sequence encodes CASSLASWRGGSETQYF.

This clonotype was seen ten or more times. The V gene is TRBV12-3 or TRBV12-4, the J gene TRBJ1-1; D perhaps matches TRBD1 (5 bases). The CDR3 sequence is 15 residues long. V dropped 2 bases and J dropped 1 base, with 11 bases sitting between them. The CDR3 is CASSLRQGQNTEAFF. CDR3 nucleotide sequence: TGTGCCAGCAGTTTAAGGCAGGGCCAGAACACTGAAGCTTTCTTT.

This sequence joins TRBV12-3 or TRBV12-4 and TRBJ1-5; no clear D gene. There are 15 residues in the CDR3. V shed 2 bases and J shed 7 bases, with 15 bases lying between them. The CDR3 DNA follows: TGTGCCAGCAGTTTAATTGCGGACCCAAGACAGCCCCAGCATTTT. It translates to CASSLIADPRQPQHF.

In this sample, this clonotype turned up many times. CDR3 residues: CASSLVGDGYGYTF. In DNA, the CDR3 is TGCGCCAGCAGCTTGGTAGGGGACGGCTATGGCTACACCTTC. The V and J genes are TRBV5-1 and TRBJ1-2; tentative D call: TRBD1 (5 bases). CDR1 and CDR2 from the germline V gene are SGHRS and YFSETQ. V shed 0 bases and J shed 4 bases, with 10 bases lying between them. The CDR3 consists of 14 residues.